Detailed here is one T cell receptor (beta chain). Its matching antigen is unknown. The data are from a study of beta chain features in type 1 diabetes. Broader study findings: A moderate, significant TCRB CDR3 shortening appeared in type 1 diabetes across four CD4+ subsets. Resolution of whether HLA type affects TCRB rearrangement was not achieved here. High-TCR-expressing cells could be over-represented by cDNA sequencing. Across patients, naive, central memory and Treg TCRB repertoires exhibited apparently greater similarity than was observed across healthy donors.

V was clipped by 3 bases and J by 6 bases; unmatched bases: 9. The CDR3 spans 15 residues. From germline, CDR1 is SGHRS and CDR2 YFSETQ. TCRB transcripts that were expressed got sequenced, as all of the isolated RNA had been reverse transcribed. TCRdb's copy holds only in-frame clones and misses some; the assay was immunoSEQ multiplex PCR. The data show about 260,000 clones, 20% seen once. Source material: naive CD4+ T cells from blood. The sequence was collected from a woman in her 40s with type 1 diabetes. V usage is TRBV5-1 and J usage is TRBJ1-2, with 9 bases lining up with TRBD1. In DNA, the CDR3 is TGCGCCAGCAGCTCGTGGACAGGGGTTTCAGATGGCTACACCTTC. Translating it yields CASSSWTGVSDGYTF.